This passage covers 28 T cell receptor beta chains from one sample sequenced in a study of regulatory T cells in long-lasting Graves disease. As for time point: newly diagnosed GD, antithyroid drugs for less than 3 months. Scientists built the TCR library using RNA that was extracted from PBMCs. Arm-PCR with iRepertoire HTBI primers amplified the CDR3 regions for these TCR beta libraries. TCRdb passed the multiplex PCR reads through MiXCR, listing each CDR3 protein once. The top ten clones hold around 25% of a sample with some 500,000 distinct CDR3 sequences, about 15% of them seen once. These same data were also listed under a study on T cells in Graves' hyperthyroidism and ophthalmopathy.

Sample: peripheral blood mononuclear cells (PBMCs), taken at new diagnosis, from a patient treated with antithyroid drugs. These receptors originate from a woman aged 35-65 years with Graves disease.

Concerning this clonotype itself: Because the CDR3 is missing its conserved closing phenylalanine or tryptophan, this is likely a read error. The CDR3 reads CASSLRGGHTEAFL. CDR3 nucleotide sequence: TGCGCCAGCAGCTTGAGGGGGGGTCACACTGAAGCTTTCCTT. The rearrangement uses TRBV5-1 and TRBJ1-1; a weak D match, TRBD1 (6 bases). V lost 1 base to trimming and J lost 3 bases, with 10 bases between them. This CDR3 spans 14 amino acids. Germline CDR1 and CDR2: SGHRS and YFSETQ.

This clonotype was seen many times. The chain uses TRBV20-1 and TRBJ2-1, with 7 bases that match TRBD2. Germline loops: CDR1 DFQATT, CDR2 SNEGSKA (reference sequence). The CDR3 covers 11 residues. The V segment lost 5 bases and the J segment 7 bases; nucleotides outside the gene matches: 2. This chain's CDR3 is CSAQGGNEQFF. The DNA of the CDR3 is TGCAGTGCTCAGGGAGGGAATGAGCAGTTCTTC.

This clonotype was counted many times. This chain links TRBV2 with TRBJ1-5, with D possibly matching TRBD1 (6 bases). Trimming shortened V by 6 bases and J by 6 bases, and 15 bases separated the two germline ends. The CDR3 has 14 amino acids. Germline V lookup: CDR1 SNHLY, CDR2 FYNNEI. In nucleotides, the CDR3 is TGTGCCAGCAGGCCGGGGGCGCACACTCAGCCCCAGCATTTT. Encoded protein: CASRPGAHTQPQHF.

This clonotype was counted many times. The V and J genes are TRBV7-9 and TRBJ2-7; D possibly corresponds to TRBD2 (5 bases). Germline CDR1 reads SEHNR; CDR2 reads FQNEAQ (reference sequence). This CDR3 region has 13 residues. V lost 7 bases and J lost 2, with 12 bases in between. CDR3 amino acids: CASIMDGAYEQYF. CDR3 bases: TGTGCCAGCATCATGGACGGGGCCTACGAGCAGTACTTC.

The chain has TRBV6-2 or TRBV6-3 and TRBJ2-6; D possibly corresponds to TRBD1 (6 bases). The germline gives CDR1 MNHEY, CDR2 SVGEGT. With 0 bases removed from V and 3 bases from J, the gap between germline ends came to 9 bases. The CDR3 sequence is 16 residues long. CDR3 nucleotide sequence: TGTGCCAGCAGTTACTCACAGGGTGGTGGGGCCAACGTCCTGACTTTC. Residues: CASSYSQGGGANVLTF.

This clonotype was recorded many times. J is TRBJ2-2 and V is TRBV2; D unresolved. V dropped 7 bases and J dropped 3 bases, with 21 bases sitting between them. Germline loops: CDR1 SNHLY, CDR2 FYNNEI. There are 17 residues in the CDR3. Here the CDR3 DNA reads TGTGCCAGCACCCTACCACCCAATCGGTTTCACACCGGGGAGCTGTTTTTT. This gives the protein CASTLPPNRFHTGELFF.

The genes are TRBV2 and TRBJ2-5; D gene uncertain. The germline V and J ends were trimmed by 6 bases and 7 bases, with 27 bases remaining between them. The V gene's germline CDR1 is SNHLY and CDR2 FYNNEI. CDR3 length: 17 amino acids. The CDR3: CASSPLRATRPDGTQYF. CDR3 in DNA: TGTGCCAGCAGCCCACTACGGGCGACGCGCCCCGATGGGACCCAGTACTTC.

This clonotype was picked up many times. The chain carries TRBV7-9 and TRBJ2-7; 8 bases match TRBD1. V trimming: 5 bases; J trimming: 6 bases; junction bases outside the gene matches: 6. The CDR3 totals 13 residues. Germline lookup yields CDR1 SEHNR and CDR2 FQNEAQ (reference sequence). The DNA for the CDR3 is TGTGCCAGCAGCCGGACAGGGATGGGCGAGCAGTACTTC. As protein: CASSRTGMGEQYF.

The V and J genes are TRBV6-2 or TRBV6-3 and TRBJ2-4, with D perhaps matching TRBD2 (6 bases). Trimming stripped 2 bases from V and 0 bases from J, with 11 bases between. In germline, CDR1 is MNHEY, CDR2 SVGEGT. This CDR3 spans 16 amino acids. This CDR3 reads CASSYALGGAKNIQYF. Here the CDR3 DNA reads TGTGCCAGCAGTTACGCCTTGGGGGGAGCCAAAAACATTCAGTACTTC.

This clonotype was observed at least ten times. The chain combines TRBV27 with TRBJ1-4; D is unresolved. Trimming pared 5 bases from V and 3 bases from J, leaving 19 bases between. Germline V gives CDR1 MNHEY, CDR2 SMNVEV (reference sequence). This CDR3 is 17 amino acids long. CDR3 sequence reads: CASSPNRWGLANEKLFF. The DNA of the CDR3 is TGTGCCAGCAGTCCGAATAGGTGGGGTCTAGCTAATGAAAAACTGTTTTTT. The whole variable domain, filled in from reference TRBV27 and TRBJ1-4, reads EAQVTQNPRYLITVTGKKLTVTCSQNMNHEYMSWYRQDPGLGLRQIYYSMNVEVTDKGDVPEGYKVSRKEKRNFPLILESPSPNQTSLYFCASSPNRWGLANEKLFFGSGTQLSVL.

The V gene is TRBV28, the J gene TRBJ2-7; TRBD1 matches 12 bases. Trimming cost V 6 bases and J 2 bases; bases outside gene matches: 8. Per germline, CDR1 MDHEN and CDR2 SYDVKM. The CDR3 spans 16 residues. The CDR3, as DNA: TGTGCCAGCAGACCAGGGGGGACAGGGGGCACCTACGAGCAGTACTTC. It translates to CASRPGGTGGTYEQYF.

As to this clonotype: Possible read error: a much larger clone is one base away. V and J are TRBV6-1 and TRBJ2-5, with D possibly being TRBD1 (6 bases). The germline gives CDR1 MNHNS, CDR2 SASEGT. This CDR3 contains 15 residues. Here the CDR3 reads CASRTGTRGVETQYF. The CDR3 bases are TGCGCCAGCAGAACCGGGACAAGGGGCGTGGAGACCCAGTACTTC.

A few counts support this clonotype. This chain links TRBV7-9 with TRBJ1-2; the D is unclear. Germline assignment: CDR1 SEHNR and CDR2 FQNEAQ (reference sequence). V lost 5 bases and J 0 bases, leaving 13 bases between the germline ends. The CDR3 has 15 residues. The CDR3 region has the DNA TGTGCCAGCAGCCGGGTGGACGAAGCTAACTATGGCTACACCTTC. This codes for CASSRVDEANYGYTF.

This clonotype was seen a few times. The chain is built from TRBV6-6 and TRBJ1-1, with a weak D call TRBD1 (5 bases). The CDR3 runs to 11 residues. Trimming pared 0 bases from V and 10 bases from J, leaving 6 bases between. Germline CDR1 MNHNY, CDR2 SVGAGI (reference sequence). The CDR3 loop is CASSYSGLAFF. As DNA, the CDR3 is TGTGCCAGCAGTTACTCGGGGCTAGCTTTCTTT.

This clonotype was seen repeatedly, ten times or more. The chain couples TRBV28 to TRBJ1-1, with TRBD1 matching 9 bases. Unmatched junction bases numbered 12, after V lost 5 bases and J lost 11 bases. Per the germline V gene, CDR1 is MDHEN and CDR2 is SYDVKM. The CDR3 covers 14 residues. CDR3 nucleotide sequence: TGTGCCAGCAGTCCCTCCGGGACAGGGTACTTGGCTTTCTTT. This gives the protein CASSPSGTGYLAFF.

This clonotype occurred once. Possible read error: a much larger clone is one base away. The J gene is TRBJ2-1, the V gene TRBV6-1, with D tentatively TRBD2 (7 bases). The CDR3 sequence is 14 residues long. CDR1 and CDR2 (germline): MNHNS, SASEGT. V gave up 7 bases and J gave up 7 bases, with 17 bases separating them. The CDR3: CASNRGGGVNEQFF. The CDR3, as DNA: TGTGCCAGCAATAGGGGGGGGGGCGTAAATGAGCAGTTCTTC.

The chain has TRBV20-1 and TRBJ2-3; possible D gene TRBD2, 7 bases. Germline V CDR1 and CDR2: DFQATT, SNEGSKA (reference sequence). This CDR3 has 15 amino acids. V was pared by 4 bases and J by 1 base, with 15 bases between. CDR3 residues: CSAKRGGGGTDTQYF. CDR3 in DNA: TGCAGTGCTAAGAGGGGGGGGGGGGGCACAGATACGCAGTATTTT.

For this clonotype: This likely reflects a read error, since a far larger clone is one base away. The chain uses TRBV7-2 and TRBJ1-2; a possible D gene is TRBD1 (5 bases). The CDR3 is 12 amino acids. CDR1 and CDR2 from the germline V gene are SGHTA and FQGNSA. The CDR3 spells CASGRQNYGCTF. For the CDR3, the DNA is TGTGCCAGCGGGAGACAGAACTATGGCTGCACCTTC. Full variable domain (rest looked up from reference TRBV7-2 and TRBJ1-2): GAGVSQSPSNKVTEKGKDVELRCDPISGHTALYWYRQSLGQGLEFLIYFQGNSAPDKSGLPSDRFSAERTGGSVSTLTIQRTQQEDSAVYLCASGRQNYGCTFGSGTRLTVV.

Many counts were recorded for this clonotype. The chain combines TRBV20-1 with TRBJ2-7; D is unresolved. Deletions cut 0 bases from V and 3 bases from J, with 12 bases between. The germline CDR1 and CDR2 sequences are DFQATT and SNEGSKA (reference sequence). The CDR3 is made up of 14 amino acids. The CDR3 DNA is TGCAGTGCTAGAGATCAGAAGGATTACTACGAGCAGTACTTC. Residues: CSARDQKDYYEQYF.

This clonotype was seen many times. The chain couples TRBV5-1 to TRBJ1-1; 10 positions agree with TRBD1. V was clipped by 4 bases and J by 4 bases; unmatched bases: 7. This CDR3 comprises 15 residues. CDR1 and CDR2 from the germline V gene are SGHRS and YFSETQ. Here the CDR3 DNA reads TGCGCCAGCAGCCCTCGACAGGGGGCAGGCACTGAAGCTTTCTTT. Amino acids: CASSPRQGAGTEAFF.

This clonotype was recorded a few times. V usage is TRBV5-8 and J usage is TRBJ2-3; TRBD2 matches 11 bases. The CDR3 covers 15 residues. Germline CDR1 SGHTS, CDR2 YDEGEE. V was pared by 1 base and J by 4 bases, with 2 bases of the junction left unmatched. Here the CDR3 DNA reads TGTGCCAGCAGCTTGTCTAGCGGGGGGCCAGATACGCAGTATTTT. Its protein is CASSLSSGGPDTQYF.

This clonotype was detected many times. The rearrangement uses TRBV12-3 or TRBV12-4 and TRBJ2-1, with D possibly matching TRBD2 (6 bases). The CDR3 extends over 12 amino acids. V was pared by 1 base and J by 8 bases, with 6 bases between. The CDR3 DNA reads TGTGCCAGCAGTTTAGGGGGGGATGAGCAGTTCTTC. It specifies CASSLGGDEQFF.

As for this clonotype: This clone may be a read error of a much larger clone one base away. The CDR3 region has the DNA TGCGCCAGCAGCCATCCTCAGGACAGGGCAAAGACTGAAGCTTTCTTT. This translates into CASSHPQDRAKTEAFF. The chain employs TRBV4-1 and TRBJ1-1; 8 positions match TRBD1. V trimming: 3 bases; J trimming: 5 bases; junction bases outside the gene matches: 11. Per the germline V gene, CDR1 is MGHRA and CDR2 is YSYEKL. This CDR3 is 16 amino acids long.

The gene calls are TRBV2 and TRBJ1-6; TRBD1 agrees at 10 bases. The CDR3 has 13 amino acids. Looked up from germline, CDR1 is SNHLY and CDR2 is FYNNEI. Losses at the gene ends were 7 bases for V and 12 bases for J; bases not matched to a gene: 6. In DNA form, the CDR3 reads TGTGCCAGCATCGGACAGGGGGGGGGACCCCTCCACTTT. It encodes CASIGQGGGPLHF.

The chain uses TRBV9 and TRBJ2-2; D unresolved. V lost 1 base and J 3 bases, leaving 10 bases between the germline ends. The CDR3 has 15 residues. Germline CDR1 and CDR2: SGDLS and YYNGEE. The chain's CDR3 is CASSVSRVDTGELFF. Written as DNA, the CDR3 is TGTGCCAGCAGCGTATCGCGAGTTGACACCGGGGAGCTGTTTTTT. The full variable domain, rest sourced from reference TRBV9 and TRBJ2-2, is DSGVTQTPKHLITATGQRVTLRCSPRSGDLSVYWYQQSLDQGLQFLIQYYNGEERAKGNILERFSAQQFPDLHSELNLSSLELGDSALYFCASSVSRVDTGELFFGEGSRLTVL.

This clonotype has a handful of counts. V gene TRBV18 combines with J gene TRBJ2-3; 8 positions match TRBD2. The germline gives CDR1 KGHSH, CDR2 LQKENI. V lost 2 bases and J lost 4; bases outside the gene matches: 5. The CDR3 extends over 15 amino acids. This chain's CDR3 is CASSPLIAGSDTQYF. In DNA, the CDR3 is TGTGCCAGCTCACCATTAATAGCGGGGTCAGATACGCAGTATTTT.

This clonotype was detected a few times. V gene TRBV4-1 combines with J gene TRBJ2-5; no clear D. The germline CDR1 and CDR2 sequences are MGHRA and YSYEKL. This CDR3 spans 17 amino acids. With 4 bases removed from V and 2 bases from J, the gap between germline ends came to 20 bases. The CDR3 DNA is TGCGCCAGCAGCCCAGCTGGGCACCCGGCCCCGCAAGAGACCCAGTACTTC. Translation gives CASSPAGHPAPQETQYF.

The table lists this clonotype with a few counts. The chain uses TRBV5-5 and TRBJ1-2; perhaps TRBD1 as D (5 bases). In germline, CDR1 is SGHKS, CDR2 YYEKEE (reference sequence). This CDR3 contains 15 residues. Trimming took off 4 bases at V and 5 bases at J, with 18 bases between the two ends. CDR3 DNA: TGTGCCAGCAGCATCGACAGCCTTAATCCTTATGGCTACACCTTC. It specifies CASSIDSLNPYGYTF.